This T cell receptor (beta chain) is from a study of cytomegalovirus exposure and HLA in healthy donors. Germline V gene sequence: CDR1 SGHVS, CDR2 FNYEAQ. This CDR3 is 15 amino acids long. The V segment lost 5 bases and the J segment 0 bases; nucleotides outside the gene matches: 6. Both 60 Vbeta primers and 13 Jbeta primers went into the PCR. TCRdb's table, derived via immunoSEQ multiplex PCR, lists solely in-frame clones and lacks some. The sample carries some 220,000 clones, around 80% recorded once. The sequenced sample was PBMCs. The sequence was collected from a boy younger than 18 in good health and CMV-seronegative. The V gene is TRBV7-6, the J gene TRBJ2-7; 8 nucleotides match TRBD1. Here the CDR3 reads CASSLGQGDSYEQYF. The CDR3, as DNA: TGTGCCAGCAGCCTAGGACAGGGCGACTCCTACGAGCAGTACTTC.